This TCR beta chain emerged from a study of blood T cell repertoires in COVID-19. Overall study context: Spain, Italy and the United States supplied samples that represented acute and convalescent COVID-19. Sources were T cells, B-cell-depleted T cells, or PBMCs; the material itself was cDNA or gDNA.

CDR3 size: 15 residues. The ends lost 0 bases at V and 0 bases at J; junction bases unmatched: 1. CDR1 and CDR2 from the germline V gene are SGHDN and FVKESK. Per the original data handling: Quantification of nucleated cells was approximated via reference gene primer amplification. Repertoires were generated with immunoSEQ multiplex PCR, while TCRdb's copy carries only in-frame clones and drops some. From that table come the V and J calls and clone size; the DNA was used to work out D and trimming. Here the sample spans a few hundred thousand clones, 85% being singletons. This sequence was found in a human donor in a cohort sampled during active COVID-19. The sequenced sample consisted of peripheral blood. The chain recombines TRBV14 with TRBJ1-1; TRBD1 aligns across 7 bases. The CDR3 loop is CASSQDRGMNTEAFF. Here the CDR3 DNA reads TGTGCCAGCAGCCAAGACAGGGGGATGAACACTGAAGCTTTCTTT.